The clone carrying this TCR beta chain was seen more than once but under ten times. The target antigen is unknown. A single base separates this from a much larger clone, so it may be a read error. The sample is drawn from a study of metastatic and nonmetastatic thyroid tumors. Looking at the study overall: Repertoire comparisons spanned blood and tumor or nodule tissue from malignant and benign thyroid patients.

All patients were untreated before thyroid surgery. TCRdb reanalyzed the PCR reads with MiXCR. The data show about 21,000 clones, approximately 20% seen once. Findings and caveats of the study: In blood and tumor, TCR beta diversity was reportedly significantly higher in malignant thyroid tumors than in benign nodules.

This receptor was obtained from a male donor with papillary thyroid cancer or a benign thyroid nodule (not recorded which). Some clones in this sample may be carry-over from other donors' samples. Sequencing input: blood.

CDR3 amino acids: CASSSGGWDTEAFF. CDR3 coding DNA: TGTGCCAGCAGCTCAGGGGGCTGGGACACTGAAGCTTTCTTT. V and J are TRBV5-5 and TRBJ1-1; 8 bases align to TRBD1. The CDR3 runs 14 residues. Trimming removed 3 bases from V and 3 bases from J; junction bases left unmatched: 4. The germline V gene has CDR1 SGHKS and CDR2 YYEKEE (reference sequence).